Each of the 8 T cell receptor beta chains below was sequenced from the same sample in a study of early T cells in non-severe SARS-CoV-2 infection. MiXCR, applied by TCRdb to the 5' RACE reads, yields one record per CDR3 protein. This table holds some 64,000 distinct CDR3 sequences, roughly 13% found once. The specimen was whole blood. All receptors derive from an adult who was a healthcare worker with PCR-confirmed SARS-CoV-2 infection or an uninfected control (not recorded which).

In this sample, this clonotype turned up many times. J is TRBJ1-5 and V is TRBV7-2; perhaps TRBD1 as D (5 bases). Between the trimmed V and J ends, which lost 6 bases and 3 bases, there was a span of 9 bases. Germline V gene sequence: CDR1 SGHTA, CDR2 FQGNSA. The CDR3 is 13 amino acids. The CDR3 region is CASSQGFNQPQHF. CDR3 nucleotide sequence: TGTGCCAGCAGTCAGGGATTCAATCAGCCCCAGCATTTT.

This clonotype showed up many times. The chain carries TRBV6-1 and TRBJ2-1; TRBD1 or TRBD2 may be the D gene (5 bases each). The V end was cut by 6 bases, the J end by 6 bases, with 9 bases between. The CDR3 runs 12 residues. The germline gives CDR1 MNHNS, CDR2 SASEGT. The CDR3 sequence is CASRWDRNEQFF. CDR3 bases: TGTGCCAGCAGGTGGGACCGCAATGAGCAGTTCTTC.

This clonotype was counted only a few times. The gene calls are TRBV29-1 and TRBJ2-3; 7 nucleotides line up with TRBD2. This CDR3 region has 15 residues. Germline values: CDR1 SQVTM, CDR2 ANQGSEA. V trimming: 1 base; J trimming: 3 bases; junction bases outside the gene matches: 7. CDR3 nucleotides: TGCAGCGTTGAAGGTCTGGGCGGGAGAACAGATACGCAGTATTTT. It encodes CSVEGLGGRTDTQYF.

This clonotype has a count of ten or more. J is TRBJ2-3 and V is TRBV28; no clear D. V lost 5 bases to trimming and J lost 7 bases, with 7 bases between them. This CDR3 has 11 residues. The V gene's germline CDR1 is MDHEN and CDR2 SYDVKM. The CDR3 reads CASSPRNTQYF. The CDR3 DNA reads TGTGCCAGCAGTCCCAGAAATACGCAGTATTTT.

Turning to this clonotype: This may be a read error, as it is one base from a much larger clone. The rearrangement links TRBV3-1 to TRBJ1-1; tentative D call: TRBD1 (5 bases). Germline V gives CDR1 LGHDT, CDR2 YNNKEL (reference sequence). This CDR3 region has 14 residues. CDR3 coding DNA: TGTGCCAGCAACCAAGTTTGGGGGGAGACTGAAGCTTTCTTT. It yields the protein CASNQVWGETEAFF. The full variable domain, with the rest looked up from reference TRBV3-1 and TRBJ1-1, is DTAVSQTPKYLVTQMGNDKSIKCEQNLGHDTMYWYKQDSKKFLKIMFSYNNKELIINETVPNRFSPKSPDKAHLNLHINSLELGDSAVYFCASNQVWGETEAFFGQGTRLTVV.

This clonotype was counted at least ten times. The V call is TRBV28, the J call TRBJ1-4; D is unresolved. The germline CDR1 and CDR2 sequences are MDHEN and SYDVKM. V was clipped by 6 bases and J by 8 bases, with 19 bases between them. The CDR3 has 15 residues. CDR3 DNA: TGTGCCAGCAGCGTCGCGGAGGGCGGAGGAGAAAAACTGTTTTTT. This codes for CASSVAEGGGEKLFF.

This clonotype occurred many times. This chain uses TRBV7-9 with TRBJ2-5, with D perhaps TRBD1 (6 bases). Per the germline V gene, CDR1 is SEHNR and CDR2 is FQNEAQ (reference sequence). This CDR3 spans 16 amino acids. V lost 2 bases and J 5 bases, leaving 18 bases between the germline ends. The CDR3 DNA sequence: TGTGCCAGCAGCTTAACAACAACCACAGGGCGGGAGACCCAGTACTTC. Translating gives CASSLTTTTGRETQYF.

This clonotype was observed many times. CDR3 in amino acids: CASSRAGTSGRLDTYEQYF. CDR3 coding DNA: TGCGCCAGCAGCCGAGCCGGGACTAGCGGCCGACTCGATACCTACGAGCAGTACTTC. This chain joins TRBV4-3 and TRBJ2-7; TRBD2 agrees at 11 bases. Trimming at V came to 4 bases and at J to 2 bases, leaving 16 bases not matched to a gene. Germline-derived CDR1 and CDR2 are LGHNA and YSLEER. The CDR3 sequence is 19 residues long.